These T cell receptor beta chains were read from a single sample in a study of cytomegalovirus exposure and HLA in healthy donors. TCRdb keeps only in-frame clones here, not all; method: immunoSEQ multiplex PCR. The sample includes 84,000 or so clones, under 85% of them seen just once. The specimen sequenced was PBMCs. The receptors shown here come from a man aged 30 to 45 in good health and CMV-seronegative. Each CDR3 is given with its conserved first and last residue. D genes are given only for firm matches. Part of the rows lack a size; the others show once, few, many or a class for expanded clones.

J: TRBJ1-6
D: TRBD1
size: NA
V: TRBV19
DNA: TGTGCCACCGCATCACGGGACAGGGGGTATTCACCCCTCCACTTT
CDR3: CATASRDRGYSPLHF

J: TRBJ2-1
D: NA
size: NA
V: TRBV5-1
DNA: TGCGCCAGCAGCAGAGACGGGAGCTCCTACAATGAGCAGTTCTTC
CDR3: CASSRDGSSYNEQFF

J: TRBJ1-1
D: TRBD1
size: NA
V: TRBV6-1
DNA: TGTGCCAGCAGTATAACAGGGGGGAGGACTGAAGCTTTCTTT
CDR3: CASSITGGRTEAFF

J: TRBJ1-1
D: TRBD1
size: NA
V: TRBV7-6
DNA: TGTGCCAGCAGCCCAAGGGGACAGGGAGAGGTGAACACTGAAGCTTTCTTT
CDR3: CASSPRGQGEVNTEAFF

J: TRBJ1-2
D: NA
size: NA
V: TRBV6-1
DNA: TGTGCCAGCAGTGCGGAACAGGGCTACACCTTC
CDR3: CASSAEQGYTF

J: TRBJ1-4
D: NA
size: few
V: TRBV7-7
DNA: TGTGCCAGCAGCTCAGGGCCTGCAACTAATGAAAAACTGTTTTTT
CDR3: CASSSGPATNEKLFF

J: TRBJ2-3
D: NA
size: NA
V: TRBV5-1
DNA: TGCGCCAGCAGGGCGACAGGACTGGACACAGATACGCAGTATTTT
CDR3: CASRATGLDTDTQYF

J: TRBJ1-1
D: NA
size: few
V: TRBV5-1
DNA: TGCGCCAGCAGCTTGGGGGGGGGTGGTGCCACTGAAGCTTTCTTT
CDR3: CASSLGGGGATEAFF

J: TRBJ2-7
D: NA
size: few
V: TRBV6-5
DNA: TGTGCCAGCAGTTACTCGAGTAGCGGTGCCTACGAGCAGTACTTC
CDR3: CASSYSSSGAYEQYF

J: TRBJ1-2
D: TRBD1
size: few
V: TRBV27
DNA: TGTGCCAGCGGGGACAGGGCCCACCTTTACTATGGCTACACCTTC
CDR3: CASGDRAHLYYGYTF

J: TRBJ1-1
D: NA
size: NA
V: TRBV7-2
DNA: TGTGCCAGCAGCTTAGTGGGGACCAGGGGTACGGCTTTCTTT
CDR3: CASSLVGTRGTAFF

J: TRBJ2-1
D: NA
size: NA
V: TRBV4-1
DNA: TGCGCCAGCAGCCAAGACTACACTTCTGGCGGCAATGAGCAGTTCTTC
CDR3: CASSQDYTSGGNEQFF

J: TRBJ2-7
D: TRBD1
size: NA
V: TRBV7-9
DNA: TGTGCCAGCAGCTTAGAGGCCAGCACGGACAGGGCCTACGAGCAGTACTTC
CDR3: CASSLEASTDRAYEQYF

J: TRBJ1-3
D: NA
size: NA
V: TRBV9
DNA: TGTGCCAGCAGCCCATCTGGCGGAGCTGGAAACACCATATATTTT
CDR3: CASSPSGGAGNTIYF

J: TRBJ1-1
D: NA
size: NA
V: TRBV30
DNA: TGTGCCTGGAACAGGGCGTCTGAAGCTTTCTTT
CDR3: CAWNRASEAFF

J: TRBJ1-2
D: NA
size: NA
V: TRBV18
DNA: TGTGCCAGCTCACCATTGGTTGAGGGATCTAACTATGGCTACACCTTC
CDR3: CASSPLVEGSNYGYTF

J: TRBJ2-2
D: TRBD1
size: few
V: TRBV19
DNA: TGTGCCAGTAGTATAACAGGGGACGGCACCGGGGAGCTGTTTTTT
CDR3: CASSITGDGTGELFF

J: TRBJ2-1
D: TRBD1
size: NA
V: TRBV7-9
DNA: TGTGCCAGCAGCTTACCGGGACAGGGTAATGAGCAGTTCTTC
CDR3: CASSLPGQGNEQFF

J: TRBJ1-1
D: NA
size: once
V: TRBV4-1
DNA: TGCGCCAGCAGCCAACACCCGAGGGGAGGGCGGGACACTGAAGCTTTCTTT
CDR3: CASSQHPRGGRDTEAFF

J: TRBJ1-1
D: NA
size: NA
V: TRBV14
DNA: TGTGCCAGCAGCTTAATGACAGTAATGAACACTGAAGCTTTCTTT
CDR3: CASSLMTVMNTEAFF

J: TRBJ1-1
D: TRBD1
size: NA
V: TRBV13
DNA: TGTGCCAGCAGCCTAACATACCGACCGACAGGGGAGAACACTGAAGCTTTCTTT
CDR3: CASSLTYRPTGENTEAFF

J: TRBJ1-1
D: NA
size: NA
V: TRBV5-5
DNA: TGTGCCAGCGGAATTCAGGCCAACACTGAAGCTTTCTTT
CDR3: CASGIQANTEAFF